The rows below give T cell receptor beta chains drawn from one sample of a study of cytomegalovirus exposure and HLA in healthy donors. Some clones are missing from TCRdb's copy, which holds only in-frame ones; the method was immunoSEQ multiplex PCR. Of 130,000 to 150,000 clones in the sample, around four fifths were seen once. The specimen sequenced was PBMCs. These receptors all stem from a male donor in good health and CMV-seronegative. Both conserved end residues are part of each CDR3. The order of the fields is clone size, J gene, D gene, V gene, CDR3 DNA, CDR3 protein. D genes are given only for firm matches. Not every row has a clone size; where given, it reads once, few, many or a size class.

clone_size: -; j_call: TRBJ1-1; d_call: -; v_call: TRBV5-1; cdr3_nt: TGCGCCAGCAGCTTGGGGCAGGGTACGACTGAAGCTTTCTTT; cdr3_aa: CASSLGQGTTEAFF
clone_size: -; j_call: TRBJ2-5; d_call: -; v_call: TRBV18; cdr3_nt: TGTGCCAGCTCACCACCGTGGGGGCACCAAGAGACCCAGTACTTC; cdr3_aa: CASSPPWGHQETQYF
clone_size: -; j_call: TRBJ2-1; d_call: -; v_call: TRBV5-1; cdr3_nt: TGCGCCAGCAGCTTGGAGGCCAGGGTGGTCAATGAGCAGTTCTTC; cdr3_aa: CASSLEARVVNEQFF
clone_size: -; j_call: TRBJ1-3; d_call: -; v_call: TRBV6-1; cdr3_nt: TGTGCCAGCAGTGAAGCGCGTCGCGGGGGCACCATATATTTT; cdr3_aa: CASSEARRGGTIYF
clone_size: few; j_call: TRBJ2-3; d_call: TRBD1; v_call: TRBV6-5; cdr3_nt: TGTGCCAGCAGTTACTCGCCGGGACAGGAGGGAGATACGCAGTATTTT; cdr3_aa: CASSYSPGQEGDTQYF
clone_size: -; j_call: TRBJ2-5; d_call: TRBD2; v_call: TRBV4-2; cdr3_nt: TGTGCCAGCAGCCAAGCCGGGGGACTAGCACAAGAGACCCAGTACTTC; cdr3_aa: CASSQAGGLAQETQYF
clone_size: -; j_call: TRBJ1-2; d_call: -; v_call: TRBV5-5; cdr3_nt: TGTGCCAGCAGCTTGTATGTATCCAACTATGGCTACACCTTC; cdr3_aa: CASSLYVSNYGYTF
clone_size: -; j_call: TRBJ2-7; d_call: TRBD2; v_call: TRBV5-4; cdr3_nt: TGTGCCAGCACTTCAGCGGGAGGGGTCTACGAGCAGTACTTC; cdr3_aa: CASTSAGGVYEQYF
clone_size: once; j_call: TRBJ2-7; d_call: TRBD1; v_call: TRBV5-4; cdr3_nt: TGTGCCAGCAGCTTGTTGGGACAGGGCCTCTACGAGCAGTACTTC; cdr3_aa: CASSLLGQGLYEQYF
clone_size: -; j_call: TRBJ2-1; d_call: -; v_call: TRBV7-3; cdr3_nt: TGTGCCAGCAGCTTAAGGGGCGGCAATGAGCAGTTCTTC; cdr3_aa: CASSLRGGNEQFF
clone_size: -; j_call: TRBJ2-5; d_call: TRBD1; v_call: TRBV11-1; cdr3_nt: TGTGCCAGCAGCCCACGGGACAGGGGAAAAGAGACCCAGTACTTC; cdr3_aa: CASSPRDRGKETQYF
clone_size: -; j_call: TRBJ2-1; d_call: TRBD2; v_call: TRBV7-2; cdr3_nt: TGTGCCAGCAGCTTCCTAGCGGGAGTGGGGAATGAGCAGTTCTTC; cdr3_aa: CASSFLAGVGNEQFF
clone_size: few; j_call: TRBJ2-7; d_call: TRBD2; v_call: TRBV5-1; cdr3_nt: TGCGCCAGCAGTCCCGGACTAGCGGCCGCCTACGAGCAGTACTTC; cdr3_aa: CASSPGLAAAYEQYF
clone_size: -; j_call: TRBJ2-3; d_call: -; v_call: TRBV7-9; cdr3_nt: TGTGCCAGCAGCTCGGACTTGAATACGCAGTATTTT; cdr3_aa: CASSSDLNTQYF
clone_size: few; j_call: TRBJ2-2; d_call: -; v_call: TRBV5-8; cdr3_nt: TGTGCCAGCAGCTTGAGCAGGGAAACCGGGGAGCTGTTTTTT; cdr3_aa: CASSLSRETGELFF
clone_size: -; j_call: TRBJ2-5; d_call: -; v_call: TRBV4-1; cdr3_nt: TGCGCCAGCAGCCAAGATGCGACACCACAAGAGACCCAGTACTTC; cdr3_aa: CASSQDATPQETQYF
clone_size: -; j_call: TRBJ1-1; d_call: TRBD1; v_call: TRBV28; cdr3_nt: TGTGCCAGCAGTACGCGACGACAGGGGGTATTCACTGAAGCTTTCTTT; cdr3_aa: CASSTRRQGVFTEAFF
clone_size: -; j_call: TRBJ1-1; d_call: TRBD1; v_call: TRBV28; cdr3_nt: TGTGCCAGCACTTTGGGGGACAGTGGGAACACTGAAGCTTTCTTT; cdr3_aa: CASTLGDSGNTEAFF
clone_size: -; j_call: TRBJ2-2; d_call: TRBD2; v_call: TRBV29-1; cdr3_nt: TGCAGCGTTGAAGATCAGGCTAGCGGGAGCCTTAGGGAGCTGTTTTTT; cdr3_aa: CSVEDQASGSLRELFF
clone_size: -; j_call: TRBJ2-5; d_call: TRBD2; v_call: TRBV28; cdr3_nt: TGTGCCAGCAGTTATGGACTAGCGGGGGGGTTAATACAAGAGACCCAGTACTTC; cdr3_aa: CASSYGLAGGLIQETQYF
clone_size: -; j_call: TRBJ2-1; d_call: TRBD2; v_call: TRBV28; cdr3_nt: TGTGCCAGCAGTCTAATAGCGGGAGCGATCTACAATGAGCAGTTCTTC; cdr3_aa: CASSLIAGAIYNEQFF
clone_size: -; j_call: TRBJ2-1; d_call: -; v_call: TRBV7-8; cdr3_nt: TGTGCCAGCAGCGACAGGTACAATGAGCAGTTCTTC; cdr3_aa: CASSDRYNEQFF
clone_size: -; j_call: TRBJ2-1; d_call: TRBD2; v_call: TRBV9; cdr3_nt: TGTGCCAGCAGCCCTTCGCTAGCGGACAATGAGCAGTTCTTC; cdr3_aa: CASSPSLADNEQFF
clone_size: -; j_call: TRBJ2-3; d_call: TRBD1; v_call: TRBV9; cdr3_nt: TGTGCCAGCAGCCTCCGGGACAGGGTCGCAGATACGCAGTATTTT; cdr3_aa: CASSLRDRVADTQYF
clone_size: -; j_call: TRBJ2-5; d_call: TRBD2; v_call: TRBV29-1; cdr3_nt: TGCAGCGTTGAAGAGGGTGCGGCTAGCGGGAGGAGGGGACAAGAGACCCAGTACTTC; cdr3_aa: CSVEEGAASGRRGQETQYF
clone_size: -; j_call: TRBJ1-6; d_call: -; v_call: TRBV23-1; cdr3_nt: TGCGCCAGCGAATCCGGGACACAGAATTCTAATAATTCACCCCTCCACTTT; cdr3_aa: CASESGTQNSNNSPLHF
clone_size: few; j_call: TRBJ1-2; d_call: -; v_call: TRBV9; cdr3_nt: TGTGCCAGCAGCGCCGAAATGGGGGCTTCCTATGGCTACACCTTC; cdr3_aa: CASSAEMGASYGYTF
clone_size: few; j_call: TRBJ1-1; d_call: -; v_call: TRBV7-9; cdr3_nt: TGTGCCAGCAGCTTTGGGGACTCTGAAGCTTTCTTT; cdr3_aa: CASSFGDSEAFF
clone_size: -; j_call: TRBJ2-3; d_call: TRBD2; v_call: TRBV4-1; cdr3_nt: TGCGCCAGCAGCCAGGAGGGACTAGCGGGCTCAACCGATACGCAGTATTTT; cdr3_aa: CASSQEGLAGSTDTQYF